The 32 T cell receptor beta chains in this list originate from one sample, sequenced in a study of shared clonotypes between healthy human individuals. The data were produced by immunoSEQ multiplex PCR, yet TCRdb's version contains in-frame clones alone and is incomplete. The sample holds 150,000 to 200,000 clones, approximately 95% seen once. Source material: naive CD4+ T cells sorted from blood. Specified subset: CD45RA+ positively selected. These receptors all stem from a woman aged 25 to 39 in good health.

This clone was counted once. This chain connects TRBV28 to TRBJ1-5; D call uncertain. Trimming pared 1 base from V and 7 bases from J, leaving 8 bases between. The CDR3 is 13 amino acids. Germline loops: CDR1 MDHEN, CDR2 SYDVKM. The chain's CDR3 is CASSLFRGQPQHF. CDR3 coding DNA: TGTGCCAGCAGTTTATTCCGGGGACAGCCCCAGCATTTT. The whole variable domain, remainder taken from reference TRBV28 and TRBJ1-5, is DVKVTQSSRYLVKRTGEKVFLECVQDMDHENMFWYRQDPGLGLRLIYFSYDVKMKEKGDIPEGYSVSREKKERFSLILESASTNQTSMYLCASSLFRGQPQHFGDGTRLSIL.

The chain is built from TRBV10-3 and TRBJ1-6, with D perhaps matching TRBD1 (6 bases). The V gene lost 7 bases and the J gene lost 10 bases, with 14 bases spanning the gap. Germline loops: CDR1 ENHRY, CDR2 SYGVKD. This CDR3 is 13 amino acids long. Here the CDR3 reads CAITGEVLSPLHF. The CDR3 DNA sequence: TGTGCCATCACAGGGGAGGTTCTCTCACCCCTCCACTTT.

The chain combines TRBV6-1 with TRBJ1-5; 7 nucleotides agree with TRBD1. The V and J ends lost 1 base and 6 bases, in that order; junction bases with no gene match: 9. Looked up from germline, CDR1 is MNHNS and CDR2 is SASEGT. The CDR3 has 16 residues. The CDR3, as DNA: TGTGCCAGCAGTGAAGTTCCGGACAGGTATTCTCAGCCCCAGCATTTT. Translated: CASSEVPDRYSQPQHF.

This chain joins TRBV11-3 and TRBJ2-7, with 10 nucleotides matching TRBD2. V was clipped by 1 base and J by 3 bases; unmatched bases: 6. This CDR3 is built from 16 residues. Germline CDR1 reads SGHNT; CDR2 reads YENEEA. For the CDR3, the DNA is TGTGCCAGCAGCTTAGGAGGGACTAGCGACTTCTACGAGCAGTACTTC. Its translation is CASSLGGTSDFYEQYF.

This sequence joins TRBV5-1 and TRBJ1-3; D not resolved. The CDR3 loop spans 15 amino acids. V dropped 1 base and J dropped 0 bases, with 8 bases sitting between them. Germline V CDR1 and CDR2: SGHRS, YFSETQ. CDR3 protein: CASSLSSGSGNTIYF. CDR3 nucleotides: TGCGCCAGCAGCTTGTCGTCCGGCTCTGGAAACACCATATATTTT.

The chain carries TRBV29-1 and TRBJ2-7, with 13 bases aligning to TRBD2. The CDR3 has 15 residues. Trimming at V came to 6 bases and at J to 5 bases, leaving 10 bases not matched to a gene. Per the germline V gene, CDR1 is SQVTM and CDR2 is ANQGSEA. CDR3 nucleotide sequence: TGCAGCGTCGGGACTAGCGGGACCGGCGGCAACGAGCAGTACTTC. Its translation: CSVGTSGTGGNEQYF.

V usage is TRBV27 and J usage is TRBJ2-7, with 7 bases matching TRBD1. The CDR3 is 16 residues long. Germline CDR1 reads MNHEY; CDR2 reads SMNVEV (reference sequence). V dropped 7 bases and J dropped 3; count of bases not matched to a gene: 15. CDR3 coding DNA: TGTGCCAGCAAACATAAATCGAGGGGGCAATTCTACGAGCAGTACTTC. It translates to CASKHKSRGQFYEQYF.

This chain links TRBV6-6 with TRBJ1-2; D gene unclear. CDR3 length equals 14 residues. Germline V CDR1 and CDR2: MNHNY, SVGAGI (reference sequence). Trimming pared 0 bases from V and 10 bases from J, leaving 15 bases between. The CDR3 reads CASSYSRTRLDYTF. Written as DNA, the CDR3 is TGTGCCAGCAGTTACTCGAGAACACGTCTCGACTACACCTTC.

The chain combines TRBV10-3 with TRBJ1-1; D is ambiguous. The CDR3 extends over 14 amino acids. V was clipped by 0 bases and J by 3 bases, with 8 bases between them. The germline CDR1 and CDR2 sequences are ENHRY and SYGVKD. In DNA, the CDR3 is TGTGCCATCAGTGAGTCCCGGGGTGACACTGAAGCTTTCTTT. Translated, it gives CAISESRGDTEAFF.

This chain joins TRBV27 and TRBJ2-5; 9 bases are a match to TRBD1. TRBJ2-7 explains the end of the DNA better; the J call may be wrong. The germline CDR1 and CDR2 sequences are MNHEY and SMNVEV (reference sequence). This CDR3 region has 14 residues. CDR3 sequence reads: CASSGTGKSYEQYF. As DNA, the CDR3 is TGTGCCAGCAGCGGGACAGGGAAGTCCTACGAGCAGTACTTC.

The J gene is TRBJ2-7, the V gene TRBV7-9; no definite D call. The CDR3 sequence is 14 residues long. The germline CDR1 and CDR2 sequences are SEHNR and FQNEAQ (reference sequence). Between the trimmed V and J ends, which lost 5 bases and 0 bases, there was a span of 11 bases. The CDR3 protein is CASSHRTLSYEQYF. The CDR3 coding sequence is TGTGCCAGCAGCCACCGGACGCTCTCCTACGAGCAGTACTTC.

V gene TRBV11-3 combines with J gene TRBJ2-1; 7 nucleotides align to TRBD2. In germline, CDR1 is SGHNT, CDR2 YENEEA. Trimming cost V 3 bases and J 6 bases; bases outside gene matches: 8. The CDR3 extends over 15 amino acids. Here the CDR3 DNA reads TGTGCCAGCAGCTTGGCGGGAGCTGTTTCCAATGAGCAGTTCTTC. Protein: CASSLAGAVSNEQFF.

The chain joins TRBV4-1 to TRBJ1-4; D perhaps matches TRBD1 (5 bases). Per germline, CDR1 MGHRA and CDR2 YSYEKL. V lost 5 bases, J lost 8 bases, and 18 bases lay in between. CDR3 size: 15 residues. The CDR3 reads CASSERPTEPEKLFF. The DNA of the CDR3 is TGCGCCAGCAGCGAAAGACCGACAGAACCGGAAAAACTGTTTTTT.

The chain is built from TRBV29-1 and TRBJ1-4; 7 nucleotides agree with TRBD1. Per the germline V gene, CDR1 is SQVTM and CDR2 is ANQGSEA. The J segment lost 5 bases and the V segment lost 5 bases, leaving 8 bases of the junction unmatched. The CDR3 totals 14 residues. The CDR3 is CSVHVDRENEKLFF. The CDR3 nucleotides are TGCAGCGTTCACGTCGACAGGGAGAATGAAAAACTGTTTTTT.

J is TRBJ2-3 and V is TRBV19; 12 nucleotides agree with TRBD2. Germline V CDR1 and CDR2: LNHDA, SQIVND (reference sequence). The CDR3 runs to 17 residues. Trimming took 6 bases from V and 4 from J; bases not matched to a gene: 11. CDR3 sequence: CASRASGRAGNADTQYF. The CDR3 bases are TGTGCCAGTAGGGCTAGCGGGAGGGCCGGGAATGCAGATACGCAGTATTTT.

CDR3 region: CASRFREGPGELFF. The CDR3 DNA follows: TGCGCCAGCAGGTTTCGGGAGGGCCCCGGGGAGCTGTTTTTT. V and J are TRBV10-2 and TRBJ2-2; TRBD2 aligns across 8 bases. The CDR3 loop spans 14 amino acids. CDR1 WSHSY and CDR2 SAAADI come from the germline V gene. J lost 6 bases, V lost 6 bases, and 6 bases had no gene match.

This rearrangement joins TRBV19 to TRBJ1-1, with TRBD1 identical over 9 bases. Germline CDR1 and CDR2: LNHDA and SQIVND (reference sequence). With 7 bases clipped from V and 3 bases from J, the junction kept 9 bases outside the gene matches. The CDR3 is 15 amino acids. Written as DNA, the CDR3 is TGTGCCAGTAAGTTAACAGGGGGCACGGACACTGAAGCTTTCTTT. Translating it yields CASKLTGGTDTEAFF.

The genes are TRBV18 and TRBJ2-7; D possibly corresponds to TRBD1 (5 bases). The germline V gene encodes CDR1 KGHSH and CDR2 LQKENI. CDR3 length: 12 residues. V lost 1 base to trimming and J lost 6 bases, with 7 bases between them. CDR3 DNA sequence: TGTGCCAGCTCACCACAGGGGCCCGAGCAGTACTTC. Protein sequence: CASSPQGPEQYF.

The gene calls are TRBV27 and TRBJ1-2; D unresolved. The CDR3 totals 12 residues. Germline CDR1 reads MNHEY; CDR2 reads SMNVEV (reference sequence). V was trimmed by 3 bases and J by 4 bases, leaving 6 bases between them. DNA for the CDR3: TGTGCCAGCAGTTTGGGGAGCTATGGCTACACCTTC. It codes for CASSLGSYGYTF.

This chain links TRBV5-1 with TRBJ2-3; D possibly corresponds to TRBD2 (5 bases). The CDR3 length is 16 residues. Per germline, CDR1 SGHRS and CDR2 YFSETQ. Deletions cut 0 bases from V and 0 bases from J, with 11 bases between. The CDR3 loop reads CASSLGLAQSTDTQYF. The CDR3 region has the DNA TGCGCCAGCAGCTTGGGGCTAGCCCAGAGCACAGATACGCAGTATTTT.

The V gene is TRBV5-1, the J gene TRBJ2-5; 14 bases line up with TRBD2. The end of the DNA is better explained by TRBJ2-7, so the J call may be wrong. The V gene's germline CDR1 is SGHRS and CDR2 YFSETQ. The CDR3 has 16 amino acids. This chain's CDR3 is CASTPLSGTSGSEQYF. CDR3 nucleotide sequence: TGCGCCAGTACGCCTTTATCCGGGACTAGCGGGAGCGAGCAGTACTTC.

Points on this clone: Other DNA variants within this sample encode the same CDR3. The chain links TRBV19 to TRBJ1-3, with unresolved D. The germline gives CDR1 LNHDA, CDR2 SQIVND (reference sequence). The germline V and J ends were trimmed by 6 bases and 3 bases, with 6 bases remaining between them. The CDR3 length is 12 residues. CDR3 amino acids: CASRSSGNTIYF. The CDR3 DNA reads TGTGCCAGTAGGTCAAGTGGAAACACCATATATTTT.

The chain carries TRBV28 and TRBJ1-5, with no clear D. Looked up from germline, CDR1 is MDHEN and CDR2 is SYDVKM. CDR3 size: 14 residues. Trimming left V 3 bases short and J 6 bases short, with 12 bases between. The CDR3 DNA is TGTGCCAGCAGTTTGTTGGGAACCGGTCAGCCCCAGCATTTT. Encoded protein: CASSLLGTGQPQHF.

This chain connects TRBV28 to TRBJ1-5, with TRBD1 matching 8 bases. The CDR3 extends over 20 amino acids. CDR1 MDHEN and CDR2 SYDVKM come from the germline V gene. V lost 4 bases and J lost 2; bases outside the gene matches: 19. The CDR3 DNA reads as TGTGCCAGCAGTTCGCCTACAACAGGGGGGACAAACCATGGCAATCAGCCCCAGCATTTT. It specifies CASSSPTTGGTNHGNQPQHF. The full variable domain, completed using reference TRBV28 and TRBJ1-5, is DVKVTQSSRYLVKRTGEKVFLECVQDMDHENMFWYRQDPGLGLRLIYFSYDVKMKEKGDIPEGYSVSREKKERFSLILESASTNQTSMYLCASSSPTTGGTNHGNQPQHFGDGTRLSIL.

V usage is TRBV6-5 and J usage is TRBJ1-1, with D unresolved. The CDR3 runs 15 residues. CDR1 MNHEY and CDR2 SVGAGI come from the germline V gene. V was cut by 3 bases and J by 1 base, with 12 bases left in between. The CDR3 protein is CASSYGPQTNTEAFF. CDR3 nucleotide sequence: TGTGCCAGCAGTTATGGACCACAGACGAACACTGAAGCTTTCTTT.

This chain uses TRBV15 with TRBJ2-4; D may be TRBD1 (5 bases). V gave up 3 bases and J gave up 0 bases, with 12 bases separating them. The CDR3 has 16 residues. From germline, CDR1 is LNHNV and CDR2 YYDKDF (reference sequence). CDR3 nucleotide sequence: TGTGCCACCAGCAGCTACGCAGGGATAGCCAAAAACATTCAGTACTTC. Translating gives CATSSYAGIAKNIQYF.

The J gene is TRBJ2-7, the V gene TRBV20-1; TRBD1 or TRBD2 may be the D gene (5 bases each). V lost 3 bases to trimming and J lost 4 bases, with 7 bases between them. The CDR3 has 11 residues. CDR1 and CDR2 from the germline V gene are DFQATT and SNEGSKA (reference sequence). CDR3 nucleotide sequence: TGCAGTGCTAGCGGGGCATACGAGCAGTACTTC. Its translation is CSASGAYEQYF.

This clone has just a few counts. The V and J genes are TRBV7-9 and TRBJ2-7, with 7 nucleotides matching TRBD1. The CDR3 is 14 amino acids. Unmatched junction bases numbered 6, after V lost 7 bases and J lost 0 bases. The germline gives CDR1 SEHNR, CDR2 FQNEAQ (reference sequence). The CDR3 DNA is TGTGCCAGCACCGACAGGGAGAGCTCCTACGAGCAGTACTTC. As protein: CASTDRESSYEQYF. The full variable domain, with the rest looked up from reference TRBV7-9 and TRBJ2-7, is DTGVSQNPRHKITKRGQNVTFRCDPISEHNRLYWYRQTLGQGPEFLTYFQNEAQLEKSRLLSDRFSAERPKGSFSTLEIQRTEQGDSAMYLCASTDRESSYEQYFGPGTRLTVT.

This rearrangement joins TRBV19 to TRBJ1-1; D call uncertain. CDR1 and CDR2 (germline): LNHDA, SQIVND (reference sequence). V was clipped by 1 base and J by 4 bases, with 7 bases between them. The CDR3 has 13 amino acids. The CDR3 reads CASSIGQPTEAFF. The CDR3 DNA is TGTGCCAGTAGTATAGGTCAGCCCACTGAAGCTTTCTTT.

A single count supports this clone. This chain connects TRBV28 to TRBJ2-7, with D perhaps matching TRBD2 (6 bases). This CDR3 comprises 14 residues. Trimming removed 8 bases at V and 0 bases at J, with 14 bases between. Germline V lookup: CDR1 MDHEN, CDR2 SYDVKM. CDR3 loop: CASQSGGVSYEQYF. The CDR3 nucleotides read TGTGCCAGCCAATCTGGAGGGGTCTCCTACGAGCAGTACTTC.

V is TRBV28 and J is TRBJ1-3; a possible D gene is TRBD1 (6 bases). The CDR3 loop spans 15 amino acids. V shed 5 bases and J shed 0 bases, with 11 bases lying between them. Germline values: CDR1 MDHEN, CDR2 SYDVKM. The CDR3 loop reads CASSPGTRSGNTIYF. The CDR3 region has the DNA TGTGCCAGCAGTCCCGGGACACGCTCTGGAAACACCATATATTTT.

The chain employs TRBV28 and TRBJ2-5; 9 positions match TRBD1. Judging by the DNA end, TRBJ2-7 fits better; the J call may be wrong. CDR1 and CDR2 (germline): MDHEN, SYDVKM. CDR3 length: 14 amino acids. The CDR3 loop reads CATGLGQGSYEQYF. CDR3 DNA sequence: TGTGCCACAGGACTGGGACAGGGCTCCTACGAGCAGTACTTC.